This T cell receptor beta chain was recovered during a study of tissue T cells after allogeneic stem cell transplantation. General observations from the study: Within patients, tissue anatomy strongly shaped TCR repertoire composition.

As for this clone: The antigen is unknown.

CDR3 length: 13 residues. The germline gives CDR1 ENHRY, CDR2 SYGVKD. The V end was cut by 4 bases, the J end by 2 bases, with 8 bases between. The table came from immunoSEQ multiplex PCR; TCRdb's copy has only in-frame clones and leaves some out. The profile shows around 4,300 clones, roughly 66% of them singletons. Sample: left colon tissue, taken at autopsy. This TCR derives from a male donor at least 60 years old with lung cancer. The V and J genes are TRBV10-3 and TRBJ2-5, with D unclear. The CDR3 loop is CAISGSVQETQYF. As DNA, the CDR3 is TGTGCCATCAGTGGGTCTGTTCAAGAGACCCAGTACTTC.